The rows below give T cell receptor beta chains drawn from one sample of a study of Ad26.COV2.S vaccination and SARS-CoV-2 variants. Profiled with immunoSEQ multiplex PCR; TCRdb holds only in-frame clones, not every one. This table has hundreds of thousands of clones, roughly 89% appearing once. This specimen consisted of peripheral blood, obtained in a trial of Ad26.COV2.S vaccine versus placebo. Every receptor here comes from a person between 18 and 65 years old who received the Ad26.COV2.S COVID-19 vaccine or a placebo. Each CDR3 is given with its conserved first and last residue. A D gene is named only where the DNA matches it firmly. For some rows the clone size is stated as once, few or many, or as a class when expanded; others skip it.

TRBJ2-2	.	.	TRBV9	TGTGCCAGCAGCGTAGTTCGTGAGTCCTGGAACACCGGGGAGCTGTTTTTT	CASSVVRESWNTGELFF
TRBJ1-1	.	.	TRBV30	TGTGCCTGGAGTCGGGACACTGAAGCTTTCTTT	CAWSRDTEAFF
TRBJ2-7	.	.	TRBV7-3	TGTGCCAGCAGCCCTGGGGGGGCTGGCGGCGAGCAGTACTTC	CASSPGGAGGEQYF
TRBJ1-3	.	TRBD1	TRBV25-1	TGTGCCAGCAGTGAACTAGAGGGACAGCCCTCTGGAAACACCATATATTTT	CASSELEGQPSGNTIYF
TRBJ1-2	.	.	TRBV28	TGTGCCAGCAGTTTAATTCGGCAGGGCCGAGACTATGGCTACACCTTC	CASSLIRQGRDYGYTF
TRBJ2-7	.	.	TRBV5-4	TGTGCCAGCAGCTTCGATCTTTCCTCCTCCGCGCAGTACTTC	CASSFDLSSSAQYF
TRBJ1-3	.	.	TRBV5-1	TGCGCCAGCAGCCCGGCCGGAAGTTCTGGAAACACCATATATTTT	CASSPAGSSGNTIYF
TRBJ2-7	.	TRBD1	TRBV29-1	TGCAGCGTTGCTCGGACAGGGGCCGACGAGCAGTACTTC	CSVARTGADEQYF
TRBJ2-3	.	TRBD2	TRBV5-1	TGCGCCAGCAGCTTTAACCCGGGGGGTACAGATACGCAGTATTTT	CASSFNPGGTDTQYF
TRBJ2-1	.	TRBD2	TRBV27	TGTGCCAGCAGTCTCCGACTAGCGGGAGACAATGAGCAGTTCTTC	CASSLRLAGDNEQFF
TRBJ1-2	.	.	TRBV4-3	TGCGCCAGCAGCCAAGTACCATTCCGAGGCTACACCTTC	CASSQVPFRGYTF
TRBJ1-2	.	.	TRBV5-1	TGCGCCAGCAGAAGGGACGCGAGTGGCTATGGCTACACCTTC	CASRRDASGYGYTF
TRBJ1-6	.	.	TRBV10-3	TGTGCCATCAGTGCAGGTCCTAGCTCCTATAATTCACCCCTCCACTTT	CAISAGPSSYNSPLHF
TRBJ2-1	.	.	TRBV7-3	TGTGCCAGCAGCACTTACTCGGACAATGAGCAGTTCTTC	CASSTYSDNEQFF
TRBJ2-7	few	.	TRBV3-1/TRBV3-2	TGTGCCAGCAGCCAAGGCGCCTACGAGCAGTACTTC	CASSQGAYEQYF
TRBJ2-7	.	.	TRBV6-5	TGTGCCAGCAGTTACAGGGGGAGCTCCTACGAGCAGTACTTC	CASSYRGSSYEQYF
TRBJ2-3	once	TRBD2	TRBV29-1	TGCAGCGTTTCTAGCGGGAGAGGGTTCACAGATACGCAGTATTTT	CSVSSGRGFTDTQYF
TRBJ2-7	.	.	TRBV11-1	TGTGCCAGCAGCTTATCTGAGTTCAGTTCCTACGAGCAGTACTTC	CASSLSEFSSYEQYF
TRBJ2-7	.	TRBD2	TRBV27	TGTGCCAGCGCCATAACCGCGGGGGGAAGCTACGAGCAGTACTTC	CASAITAGGSYEQYF
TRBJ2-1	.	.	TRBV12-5	TGTGCTAGTGGTCGTTTCGATGAGCAGTTCTTC	CASGRFDEQFF
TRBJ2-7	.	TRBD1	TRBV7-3	TGTGCCAGCAGCGGAACAGGGGGAAGGGAGCAGTACTTC	CASSGTGGREQYF
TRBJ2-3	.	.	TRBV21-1	TGTGCCAGCAGCAAAGAGCCTGGACAGGGGGCCAGAACAGATACGCAGTATTTT	CASSKEPGQGARTDTQYF
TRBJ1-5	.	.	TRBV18	TGTGCCAGCTCACCAGGGGGAGGGGGTCAGCCCCAGCATTTT	CASSPGGGGQPQHF
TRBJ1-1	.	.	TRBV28	TGTGCCAGTGGGAGAGCGTCAGCTGAAGCTTTCTTT	CASGRASAEAFF
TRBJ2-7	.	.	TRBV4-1	TGCGCCAGCAGCCAAGCTGGCGGGGTGAACGAGCAGTACTTC	CASSQAGGVNEQYF
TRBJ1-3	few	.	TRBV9	TGTGCCAGCAGCGCGATAGGAGCGGGAAACACCATATATTTT	CASSAIGAGNTIYF
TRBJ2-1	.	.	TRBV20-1	TGCAGTGCTAGTAGTCTGGCGTTGCTTACCTACAATGAGCAGTTCTTC	CSASSLALLTYNEQFF
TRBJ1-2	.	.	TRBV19	TGTGCCAGTAGTATACTCAGGGAGGCTGGCTACACCTTC	CASSILREAGYTF
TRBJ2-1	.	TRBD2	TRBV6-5	TGTGCCAGCAGGGGAATAGCGGGGGGGTCTGCTGAGCAGTTCTTC	CASRGIAGGSAEQFF